This T cell receptor beta chain was recovered during a study of blood T cell repertoires in COVID-19. Study summary: COVID-19 samples collected from the United States, Italy and Spain covered acute and convalescent phases. In each case, the material was cDNA or gDNA derived from T cells, B-cell-depleted T cells, or PBMCs.

Under the authors' procedure: For nucleated cells, counts were estimated from reference gene primer amplification. Sequencing was performed with immunoSEQ multiplex PCR; in TCRdb, only in-frame clones are kept and a portion is missing. V, J and clone size reflect that table, while D and trimming were determined from the DNA. Of some 22,000 clones listed, about 88% are singletons. This clone has a handful of counts. This CDR3 is 12 amino acids long. With V trimmed by 4 bases and J by 10 bases, 2 bases remained unmatched. Germline CDR1 is MDHEN and CDR2 is SYDVKM. This sequence originates from a man aged 65 to 79 in a cohort sampled during active COVID-19. This rearrangement joins TRBV28 to TRBJ1-5; 9 bases align to TRBD1. The sample comprised peripheral blood. The CDR3 coding sequence is TGTGCCAGCAGTTGGGGACAGGGACCCCAGCATTTT. Residues: CASSWGQGPQHF.